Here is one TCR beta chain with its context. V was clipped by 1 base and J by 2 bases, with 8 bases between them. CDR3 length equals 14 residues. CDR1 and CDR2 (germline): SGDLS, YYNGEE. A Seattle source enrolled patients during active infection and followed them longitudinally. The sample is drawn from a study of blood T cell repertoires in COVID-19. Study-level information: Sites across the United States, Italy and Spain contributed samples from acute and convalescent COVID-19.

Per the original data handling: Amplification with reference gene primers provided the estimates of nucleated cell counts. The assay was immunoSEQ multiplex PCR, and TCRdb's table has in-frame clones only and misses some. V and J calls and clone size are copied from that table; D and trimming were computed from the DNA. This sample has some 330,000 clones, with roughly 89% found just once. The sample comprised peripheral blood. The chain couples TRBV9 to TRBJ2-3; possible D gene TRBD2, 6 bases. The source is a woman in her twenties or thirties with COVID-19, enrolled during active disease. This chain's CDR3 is CASSVSGFTDTQYF. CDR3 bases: TGTGCCAGCAGCGTAAGCGGGTTCACAGATACGCAGTATTTT.